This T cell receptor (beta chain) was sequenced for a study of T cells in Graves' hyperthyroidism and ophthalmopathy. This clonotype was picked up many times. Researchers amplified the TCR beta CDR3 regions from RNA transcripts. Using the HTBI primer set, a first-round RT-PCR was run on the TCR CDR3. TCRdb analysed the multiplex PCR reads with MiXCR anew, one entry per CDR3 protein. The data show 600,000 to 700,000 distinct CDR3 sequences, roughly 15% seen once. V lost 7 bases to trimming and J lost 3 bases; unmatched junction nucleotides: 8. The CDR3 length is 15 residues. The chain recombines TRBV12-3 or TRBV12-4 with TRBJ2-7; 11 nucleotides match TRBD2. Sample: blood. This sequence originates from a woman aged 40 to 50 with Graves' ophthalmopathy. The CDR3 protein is CASTQGLAGNYEQYF. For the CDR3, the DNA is TGTGCCAGCACCCAAGGACTAGCGGGTAACTACGAGCAGTACTTC.